This is a list of T cell receptor beta chains from one sample in a study of PD-L1 blockade in urothelial cancer. This table comes from immunoSEQ multiplex PCR, and its TCRdb copy is limited to in-frame clones, with some not included. The sample has tens of thousands of clones; 87% are singletons. The sequenced sample was PBMCs, obtained around atezolizumab (anti-PD-L1) treatment. All receptors derive from a woman in her 70s with urothelial cancer. CDR3s include the opening cysteine and the closing phenylalanine or tryptophan. Each record gives: D gene, J gene, V gene, clone size, CDR3 protein, CDR3 DNA. D genes are given only for firm matches. Rows give clone size only sometimes, using once, few, many, or a class for an expanded clone.

>-|TRBJ1-1|TRBV28|-
CASSFLGGGNTEAFF
TGTGCCAGCAGTTTTTTAGGGGGGGGGAACACTGAAGCTTTCTTT
>TRBD1|TRBJ2-7|TRBV5-4|-
CASSLGDSPYEQYF
TGTGCCAGCAGCTTGGGGGACAGCCCATACGAGCAGTACTTC
>-|TRBJ1-1|TRBV5-8|once
CASSLGSATDMNTEAFF
TGTGCCAGCAGCTTGGGCTCTGCGACAGACATGAACACTGAAGCTTTCTTT
>-|TRBJ2-1|TRBV5-6|-
CASSLVLKNEQFF
TGTGCCAGCAGCTTAGTCCTAAAGAATGAGCAGTTCTTC
>-|TRBJ1-1|TRBV18|-
CASSPRDTAWHTEAFF
TGTGCCAGCTCACCTCGGGACACAGCGTGGCACACTGAAGCTTTCTTT
>-|TRBJ2-7|TRBV19|once
CASSRQGDARYEQYF
TGTGCCAGTAGTAGGCAGGGCGACGCCCGCTACGAGCAGTACTTC
>TRBD1|TRBJ2-6|TRBV5-1|-
CASSRGQDSSGANVLTF
TGCGCCAGCAGCCGGGGACAGGATAGCTCTGGGGCCAACGTCCTGACTTTC
>-|TRBJ1-1|TRBV14|-
CASSQFDTDTEAFF
TGTGCCAGCAGCCAATTTGACACCGACACTGAAGCTTTCTTT
>-|TRBJ2-1|TRBV2|-
CASKLATEQFF
TGTGCCAGCAAGCTAGCGACTGAGCAGTTCTTC
>TRBD1|TRBJ2-1|TRBV5-1|-
CASSPVDRETYNEQFF
TGCGCCAGCAGCCCGGTGGACAGGGAAACCTACAATGAGCAGTTCTTC
>-|TRBJ2-5|TRBV28|-
CASSVNLRETQYF
TGTGCCAGCAGTGTGAACCTCAGGGAGACCCAGTACTTC